Following are 25 T cell receptor beta chains from one sample sequenced in a study of control samples from healthy donors and cancer patients. Assay used: immunoSEQ multiplex PCR; TCRdb lists only in-frame clones, some missing. The sample holds 110,000 to 150,000 clones, just under 95% seen once. The specimen sequenced was blood. The receptor source for this set is a young man in good health.

This chain uses TRBV2 with TRBJ1-2, with a possible D match to TRBD1 (6 bases). Trimming removed 7 bases from V and 7 bases from J, with 16 bases in between. This CDR3 has 13 residues. Germline loops: CDR1 SNHLY, CDR2 FYNNEI. CDR3 DNA sequence: TGTGCCAGCATAAGGCAGGGGATTGGTGGCTACACCTTC. It codes for CASIRQGIGGYTF.

This sequence joins TRBV19 and TRBJ2-1; possible D gene TRBD2, 6 bases. Per the germline V gene, CDR1 is LNHDA and CDR2 is SQIVND (reference sequence). V was cut by 0 bases and J by 0 bases, with 9 bases left in between. CDR3 length equals 16 residues. Here the CDR3 DNA reads TGTGCCAGTAGTATAGATTCCGGGAGCTCCTACAATGAGCAGTTCTTC. Residues: CASSIDSGSSYNEQFF.

Here the CDR3 reads CASSILLQNTEAFF. The CDR3 coding sequence is TGTGCCAGCAGCATCCTTTTGCAGAACACTGAAGCTTTCTTT. The gene calls are TRBV11-2 and TRBJ1-1, with D hard to call. The germline V and J ends were trimmed by 5 bases and 1 base, with 11 bases remaining between them. The CDR3 spans 14 residues. Germline values: CDR1 SGHAT, CDR2 FQNNGV.

V and J are TRBV18 and TRBJ2-2, with 12 bases lining up with TRBD2. The CDR3 has 17 amino acids. CDR1 and CDR2 (germline): KGHSH, LQKENI. Trimming cost V 6 bases and J 0 bases; bases outside gene matches: 5. This CDR3 is CASSVTSGRTNTGELFF. The CDR3 DNA follows: TGTGCCAGCTCGGTAACTAGCGGGAGGACGAACACCGGGGAGCTGTTTTTT.

The genes are TRBV6-2 or TRBV6-3 and TRBJ1-5; D is uncertain. This CDR3 contains 14 residues. Trimming took off 6 bases at V and 0 bases at J, with 9 bases between the two ends. CDR1 is MNHEY, CDR2 SVGEGT, per germline. The CDR3 coding sequence is TGTGCCAGCAGCGGACTAATTAGCAATCAGCCCCAGCATTTT. It encodes CASSGLISNQPQHF.

V gene TRBV19 combines with J gene TRBJ1-2; D is perhaps TRBD1 (6 bases). Trimming left V 0 bases short and J 1 base short, with 12 bases between. CDR1 is LNHDA, CDR2 SQIVND, per germline (reference sequence). CDR3 length: 16 amino acids. The CDR3 coding sequence is TGTGCCAGTAGTATAGATGCCGACAGGAATAACTATGGCTACACCTTC. Its protein product is CASSIDADRNNYGYTF. The full variable domain, its missing parts supplied by reference TRBV19 and TRBJ1-2, is DGGITQSPKYLFRKEGQNVTLSCEQNLNHDAMYWYRQDPGQGLRLIYYSQIVNDFQKGDIAEGYSVSREKKESFPLTVTSAQKNPTAFYLCASSIDADRNNYGYTFGSGTRLTVV.

V gene TRBV7-2 combines with J gene TRBJ2-6; 8 bases fit TRBD1. This CDR3 has 17 amino acids. Germline-derived CDR1 and CDR2 are SGHTA and FQGNSA. Trimming removed 1 base from V and 2 bases from J; junction bases left unmatched: 4. This CDR3 reads CASSLDSGGTGANVLTF. The DNA of the CDR3 is TGTGCCAGCAGCTTAGATTCAGGGGGCACTGGGGCCAACGTCCTGACTTTC.

The J gene is TRBJ1-1, the V gene TRBV6-5, with a weak D call TRBD1 (5 bases). The CDR3 runs to 11 residues. Germline lookup yields CDR1 MNHEY and CDR2 SVGAGI. Between the trimmed V and J ends, which lost 8 bases and 1 base, there was a span of 5 bases. CDR3 sequence (DNA): TGTGCCAGCCAGGGGAACACTGAAGCTTTCTTT. Translation: CASQGNTEAFF.

V gene TRBV6-5 combines with J gene TRBJ2-1; no firm D call. This CDR3 region has 12 residues. Per the germline V gene, CDR1 is MNHEY and CDR2 is SVGAGI. V was clipped by 6 bases and J by 7 bases, with 10 bases between them. DNA of the CDR3: TGTGCCAGCAGGGGGTTACGGAATGAGCAGTTCTTC. This translates into CASRGLRNEQFF.

V usage is TRBV11-3 and J usage is TRBJ2-1, with 11 bases aligning to TRBD2. There are 17 residues in the CDR3. The V gene's germline CDR1 is SGHNT and CDR2 YENEEA. After removal of 1 base from V and 10 bases from J, the junction contained 12 bases not matched to a gene. In nucleotides, the CDR3 is TGTGCCAGCAGCTTAGGGACAGGACTAGCGGGCATAGGGGAGCAGTTCTTC. It specifies CASSLGTGLAGIGEQFF.

V usage is TRBV3-1 (or the pseudogene TRBV3-2) and J usage is TRBJ2-4; 7 bases fit TRBD2. V dropped 0 bases and J dropped 9; count of bases not matched to a gene: 11. The germline V gene has CDR1 LGHDT and CDR2 YNNKEL (reference sequence). CDR3 size: 16 residues. The CDR3 here is CASSQDGTTDGGIQYF. The DNA for the CDR3 is TGTGCCAGCAGCCAAGATGGGACTACTGATGGGGGCATTCAGTACTTC.

The chain couples TRBV3-1 (or the pseudogene TRBV3-2) to TRBJ2-7; 7 nucleotides agree with TRBD1. The CDR3 runs 14 residues. Germline CDR1 reads LGHDT; CDR2 reads YNNKEL (reference sequence). V lost 3 bases and J lost 3; bases outside the gene matches: 5. The CDR3 is CASSQKGAGYEQYF. The CDR3 region has the DNA TGTGCCAGCAGCCAGAAGGGGGCGGGCTACGAGCAGTACTTC.

The V and J genes are TRBV9 and TRBJ1-1; D possibly corresponds to TRBD1 (6 bases). V was clipped by 4 bases and J by 1 base, with 11 bases between them. This CDR3 comprises 14 residues. Germline lookup yields CDR1 SGDLS and CDR2 YYNGEE. The CDR3 DNA reads TGTGCCAGCAGCTCCTCGGGACAGAACACTGAAGCTTTCTTT. Translating it yields CASSSSGQNTEAFF.

This clone was seen a single time. The chain recombines TRBV4-1 with TRBJ2-7; D possibly uses TRBD1 or TRBD2 (5 bases each). This CDR3 is 15 amino acids long. Looked up from germline, CDR1 is MGHRA and CDR2 is YSYEKL. Trimming pared 4 bases from V and 0 bases from J, leaving 13 bases between. The CDR3 bases are TGCGCCAGCAGCCTGGGACGGCCGGGCTCCTACGAGCAGTACTTC. Translation gives CASSLGRPGSYEQYF.

On this clone: This sample also contains other DNA sequences that code for the same CDR3. J is TRBJ2-7 and V is TRBV7-8; D is uncertain. The CDR3 sequence is 14 residues long. Trimming removed 0 bases at V and 0 bases at J, with 6 bases between. Germline loops: CDR1 SGHVS, CDR2 FQNEAQ. The CDR3 spells CASSLAGSSYEQYF. CDR3 in DNA: TGTGCCAGCAGCTTAGCGGGCTCCTCCTACGAGCAGTACTTC. The full variable domain, its missing parts supplied by reference TRBV7-8 and TRBJ2-7, is GAGVSQSPRYKVAKRGQDVALRCDPISGHVSLFWYQQALGQGPEFLTYFQNEAQLDKSGLPSDRFFAERPEGSVSTLKIQRTQQEDSAVYLCASSLAGSSYEQYFGPGTRLTVT.

The CDR3 region is CASSLPPNEQFF. The CDR3, as DNA: TGTGCCAGCAGCTTACCCCCCAATGAGCAGTTCTTC. The rearrangement joins TRBV7-9 to TRBJ2-1; the D is unclear. V lost 2 bases, J lost 6 bases, and 5 bases lay in between. This CDR3 region has 12 residues. Germline V CDR1 and CDR2: SEHNR, FQNEAQ (reference sequence).

The chain carries TRBV10-2 and TRBJ2-3, with D uncertain. Trimming took 0 bases from V and 8 from J, leaving 9 bases between them. This CDR3 is built from 13 residues. Germline CDR1 reads WSHSY; CDR2 reads SAAADI. CDR3 sequence: CASSESPRSTQYF. The CDR3, as DNA: TGCGCCAGCAGTGAGTCGCCTAGGAGTACGCAGTATTTT.

CDR3 sequence reads: CAWQGGEKLFF. CDR3 DNA sequence: TGTGCCTGGCAGGGAGGAGAAAAACTGTTTTTT. The rearrangement uses TRBV30 and TRBJ1-4, with D possibly matching TRBD1 (5 bases). This CDR3 is 11 amino acids long. Germline CDR1 is GTSNPN and CDR2 is SVGIG (reference sequence). With 5 bases removed from V and 8 bases from J, the gap between germline ends came to 9 bases. Drawing the rest from reference TRBV30 and TRBJ1-4, the complete variable domain is SQTIHQWPATLVQPVGSPLSLECTVEGTSNPNLYWYRQAAGRGLQLLFYSVGIGQISSEVPQNLSASRPQDRQFILSSKKLLLSDSGFYLCAWQGGEKLFFGSGTQLSVL.

V and J are TRBV12-3 or TRBV12-4 and TRBJ1-1; no clear D gene. V lost 6 bases, J lost 9 bases, and 14 bases lay in between. The length of the CDR3 is 12 residues. This CDR3 is CASSPVRQKAFF. CDR3 nucleotide sequence: TGTGCCAGCAGCCCCGTGCGGCAAAAAGCTTTCTTT.

The chain has TRBV6-1 and TRBJ2-4; 7 positions agree with TRBD2. Germline values: CDR1 MNHNS, CDR2 SASEGT. The CDR3 spans 16 residues. The V gene end was trimmed by 2 bases and the J gene end by 5 bases; junction bases not matched to a gene: 9. Written as DNA, the CDR3 is TGTGCCAGCAGTGAACTGGGCGGGAGCGGTCAAAACATTCAGTACTTC. Translation: CASSELGGSGQNIQYF.

V and J are TRBV14 and TRBJ2-5; 11 positions match TRBD2. Germline V gives CDR1 SGHDN, CDR2 FVKESK. CDR3 length equals 16 residues. V lost 4 bases, J lost 0 bases, and 4 bases stayed unmatched. Here the CDR3 reads CASSPGTSGYQETQYF. The CDR3 bases are TGTGCCAGCAGCCCCGGGACTAGCGGTTACCAAGAGACCCAGTACTTC.

V gene TRBV18 combines with J gene TRBJ1-5; a weak D match, TRBD1 (6 bases). Trimming shortened V by 2 bases and J by 4 bases, and 9 bases separated the two germline ends. Germline CDR1 reads KGHSH; CDR2 reads LQKENI. The CDR3 contains 14 residues. The CDR3 bases are TGTGCCAGCTCACCATCCAGGGGTAATCAGCCCCAGCATTTT. It codes for CASSPSRGNQPQHF.

The chain couples TRBV5-6 to TRBJ1-1; D uncertain. V lost 2 bases and J 5 bases, leaving 10 bases between the germline ends. Per the germline V gene, CDR1 is SGHDT and CDR2 is YYEEEE. The CDR3 covers 13 residues. In DNA, the CDR3 is TGTGCCAGCAGCTTTCTTACGGGGACTGAAGCTTTCTTT. Translated, it gives CASSFLTGTEAFF. The whole variable domain, filled in from reference TRBV5-6 and TRBJ1-1, reads DAGVTQSPTHLIKTRGQQVTLRCSPKSGHDTVSWYQQALGQGPQFIFQYYEEEERQRGNFPDRFSGHQFPNYSSELNVNALLLGDSALYLCASSFLTGTEAFFGQGTRLTVV.

In this sample, this clone turned up once. This chain connects TRBV4-1 to TRBJ2-1, with D possibly called TRBD1 or TRBD2 (5 bases each). Germline V lookup: CDR1 MGHRA, CDR2 YSYEKL. The V gene lost 3 bases and the J gene lost 3 bases, with 15 bases spanning the gap. CDR3 length: 16 residues. The CDR3 DNA sequence: TGCGCCAGCAGCCACATGGGGGTACTAGTCTACAATGAGCAGTTCTTC. It encodes CASSHMGVLVYNEQFF.

This sequence joins TRBV29-1 and TRBJ2-4; 11 nucleotides line up with TRBD2. The CDR3 has 15 residues. The germline V gene encodes CDR1 SQVTM and CDR2 ANQGSEA. Here the CDR3 reads CRNLAGGLRKNIQYF. CDR3 sequence (DNA): TGCAGAAACCTAGCGGGAGGTCTAAGGAAAAACATTCAGTACTTC.